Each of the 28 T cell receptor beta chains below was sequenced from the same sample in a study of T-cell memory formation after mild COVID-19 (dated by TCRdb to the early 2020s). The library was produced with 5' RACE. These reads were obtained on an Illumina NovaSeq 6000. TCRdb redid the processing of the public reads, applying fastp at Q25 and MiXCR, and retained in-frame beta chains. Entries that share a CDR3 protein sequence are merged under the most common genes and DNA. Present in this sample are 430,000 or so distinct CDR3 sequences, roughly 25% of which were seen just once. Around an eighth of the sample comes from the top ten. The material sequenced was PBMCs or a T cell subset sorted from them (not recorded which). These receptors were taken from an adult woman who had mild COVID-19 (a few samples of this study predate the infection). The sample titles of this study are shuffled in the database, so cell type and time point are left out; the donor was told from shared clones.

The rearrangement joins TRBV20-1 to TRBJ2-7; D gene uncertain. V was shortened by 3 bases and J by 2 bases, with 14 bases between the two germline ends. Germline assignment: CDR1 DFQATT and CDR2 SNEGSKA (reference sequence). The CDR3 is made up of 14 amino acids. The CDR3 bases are TGCAGTGCTAGCGTGCGACTGACTGCCTACGAGCAGTACTTC. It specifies CSASVRLTAYEQYF.

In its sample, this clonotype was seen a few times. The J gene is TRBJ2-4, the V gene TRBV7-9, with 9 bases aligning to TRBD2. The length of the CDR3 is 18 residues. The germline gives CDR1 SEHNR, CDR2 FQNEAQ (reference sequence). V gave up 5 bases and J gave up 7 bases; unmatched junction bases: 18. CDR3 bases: TGTGCCAGCAGCGGAGGTAGCGGGAGTTTTTTTAAGGGGAACATTCAGTACTTC. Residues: CASSGGSGSFFKGNIQYF. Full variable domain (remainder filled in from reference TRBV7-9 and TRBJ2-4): DTGVSQNPRHKITKRGQNVTFRCDPISEHNRLYWYRQTLGQGPEFLTYFQNEAQLEKSRLLSDRFSAERPKGSFSTLEIQRTEQGDSAMYLCASSGGSGSFFKGNIQYFGAGTRLSVL.

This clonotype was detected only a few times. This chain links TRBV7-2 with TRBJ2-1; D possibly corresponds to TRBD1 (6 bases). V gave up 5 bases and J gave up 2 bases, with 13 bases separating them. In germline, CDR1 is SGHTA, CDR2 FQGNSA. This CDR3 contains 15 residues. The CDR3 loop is CASSPGRDTYNEQFF. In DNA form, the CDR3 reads TGTGCCAGCAGCCCCGGTCGGGACACCTACAATGAGCAGTTCTTC.

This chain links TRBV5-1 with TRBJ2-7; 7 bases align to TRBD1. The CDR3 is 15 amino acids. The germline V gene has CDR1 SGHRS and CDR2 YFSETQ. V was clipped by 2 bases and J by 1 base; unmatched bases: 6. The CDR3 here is CASSFYGTDSYEQYF. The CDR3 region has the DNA TGCGCCAGCAGCTTTTACGGGACAGATTCCTACGAGCAGTACTTC. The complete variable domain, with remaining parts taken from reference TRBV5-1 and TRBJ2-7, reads KAGVTQTPRYLIKTRGQQVTLSCSPISGHRSVSWYQQTPGQGLQFLFEYFSETQRNKGNFPGRFSGRQFSNSRSEMNVSTLELGDSALYLCASSFYGTDSYEQYFGPGTRLTVT.

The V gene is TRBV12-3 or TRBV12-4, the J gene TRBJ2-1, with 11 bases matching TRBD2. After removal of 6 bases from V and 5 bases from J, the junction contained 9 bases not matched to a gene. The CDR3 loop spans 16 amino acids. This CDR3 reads CASSRSLAGEHNEQFF. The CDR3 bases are TGTGCCAGCAGCCGGTCACTAGCGGGGGAGCACAATGAGCAGTTCTTC.

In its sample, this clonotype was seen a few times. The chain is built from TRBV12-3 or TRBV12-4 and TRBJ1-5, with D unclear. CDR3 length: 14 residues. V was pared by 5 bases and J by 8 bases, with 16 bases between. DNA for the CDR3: TGTGCCAGCAGTACGGCCACGGTGGAGGAGCCCCAGCATTTT. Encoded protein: CASSTATVEEPQHF.

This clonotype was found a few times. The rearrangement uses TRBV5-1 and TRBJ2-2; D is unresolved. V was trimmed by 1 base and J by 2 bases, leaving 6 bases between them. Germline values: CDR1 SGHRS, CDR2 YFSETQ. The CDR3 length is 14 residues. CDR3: CASSLYVNTGELFF. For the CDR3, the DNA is TGCGCCAGCAGCTTGTATGTTAACACCGGGGAGCTGTTTTTT.

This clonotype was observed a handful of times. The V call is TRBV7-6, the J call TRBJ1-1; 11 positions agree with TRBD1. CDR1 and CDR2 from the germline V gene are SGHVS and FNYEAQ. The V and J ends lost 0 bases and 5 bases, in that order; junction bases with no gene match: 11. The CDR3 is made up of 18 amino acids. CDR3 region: CASSLARRDRGVRTEAFF. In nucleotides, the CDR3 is TGTGCCAGCAGCTTAGCGCGAAGGGACAGGGGGGTGAGGACTGAAGCTTTCTTT.

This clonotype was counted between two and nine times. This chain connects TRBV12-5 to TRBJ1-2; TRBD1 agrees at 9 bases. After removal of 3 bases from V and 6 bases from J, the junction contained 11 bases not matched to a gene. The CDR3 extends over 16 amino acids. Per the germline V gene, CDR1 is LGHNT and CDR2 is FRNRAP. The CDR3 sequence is CASGLDPGTGLDGYTF. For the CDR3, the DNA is TGTGCTAGTGGTTTAGACCCCGGGACAGGGCTCGATGGCTACACCTTC.

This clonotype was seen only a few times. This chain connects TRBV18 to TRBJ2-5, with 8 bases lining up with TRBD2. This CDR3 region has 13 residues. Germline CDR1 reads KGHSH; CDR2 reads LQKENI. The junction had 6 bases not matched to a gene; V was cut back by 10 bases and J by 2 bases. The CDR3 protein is CATRASGQETQYF. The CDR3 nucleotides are TGTGCCACCAGGGCTAGCGGGCAAGAGACCCAGTACTTC.

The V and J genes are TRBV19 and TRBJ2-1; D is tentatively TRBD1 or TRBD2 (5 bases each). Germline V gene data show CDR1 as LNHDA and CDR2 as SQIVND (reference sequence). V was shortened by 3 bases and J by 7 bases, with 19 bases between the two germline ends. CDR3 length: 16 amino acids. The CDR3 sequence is CASSISEGQSGNEQFF. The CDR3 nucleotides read TGTGCCAGTAGTATCTCAGAGGGGCAATCAGGGAATGAGCAGTTCTTC.

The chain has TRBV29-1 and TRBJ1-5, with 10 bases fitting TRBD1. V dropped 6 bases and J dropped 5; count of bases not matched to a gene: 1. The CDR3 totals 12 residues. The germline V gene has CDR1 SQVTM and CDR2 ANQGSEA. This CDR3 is CSVGTGDQPQHF. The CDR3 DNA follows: TGCAGCGTCGGGACAGGGGATCAGCCCCAGCATTTT.

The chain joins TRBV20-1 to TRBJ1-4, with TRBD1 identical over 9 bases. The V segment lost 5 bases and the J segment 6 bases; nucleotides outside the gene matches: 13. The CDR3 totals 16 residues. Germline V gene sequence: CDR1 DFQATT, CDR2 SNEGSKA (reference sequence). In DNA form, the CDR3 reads TGCAGTGCTGTACACCACCGGGACAGGGATGATGAAAAACTGTTTTTT. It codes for CSAVHHRDRDDEKLFF.

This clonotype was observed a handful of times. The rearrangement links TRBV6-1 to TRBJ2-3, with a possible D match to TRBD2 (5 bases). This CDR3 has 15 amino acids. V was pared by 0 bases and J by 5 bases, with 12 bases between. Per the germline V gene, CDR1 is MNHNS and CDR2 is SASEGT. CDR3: CASSEARLARDTQYF. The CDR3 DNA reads TGTGCCAGCAGTGAAGCGCGGCTAGCCCGAGATACGCAGTATTTT.

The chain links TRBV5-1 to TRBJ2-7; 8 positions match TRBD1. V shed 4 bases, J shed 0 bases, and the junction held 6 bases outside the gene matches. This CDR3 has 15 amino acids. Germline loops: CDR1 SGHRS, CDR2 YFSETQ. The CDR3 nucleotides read TGCGCCAGCAGCCCGACAGGGGCCTACTCCTACGAGCAGTACTTC. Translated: CASSPTGAYSYEQYF.

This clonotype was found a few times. The CDR3 region has the DNA TGCAGCGTTGTCGCCGGACCGTTCGGGGTATATTTT. Encoded protein: CSVVAGPFGVYF. The J gene is TRBJ1-3, the V gene TRBV29-1, with D unresolved. V was clipped by 4 bases and J by 14 bases, with 18 bases between them. This CDR3 is 12 amino acids long. The V gene's germline CDR1 is SQVTM and CDR2 ANQGSEA.

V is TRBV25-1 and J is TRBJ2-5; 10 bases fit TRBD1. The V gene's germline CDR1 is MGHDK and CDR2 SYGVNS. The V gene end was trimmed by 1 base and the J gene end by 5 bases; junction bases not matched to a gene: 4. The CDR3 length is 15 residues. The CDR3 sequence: CASSEWDRGRETQYF. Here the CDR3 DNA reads TGTGCCAGCAGTGAATGGGACAGGGGAAGGGAGACCCAGTACTTC.

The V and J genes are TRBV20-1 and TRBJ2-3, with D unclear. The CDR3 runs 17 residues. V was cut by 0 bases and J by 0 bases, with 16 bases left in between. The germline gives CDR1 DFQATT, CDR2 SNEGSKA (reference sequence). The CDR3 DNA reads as TGCAGTGCTAGAGATCTAGAGGATTCGTGGAGCACAGATACGCAGTATTTT. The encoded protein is CSARDLEDSWSTDTQYF.

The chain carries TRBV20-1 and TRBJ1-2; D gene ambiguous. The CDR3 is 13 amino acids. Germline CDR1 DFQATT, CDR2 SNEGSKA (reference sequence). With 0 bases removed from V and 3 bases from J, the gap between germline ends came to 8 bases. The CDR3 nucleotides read TGCAGTGCTAGAGAGGTTCTGGACTATGGCTACACCTTC. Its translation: CSAREVLDYGYTF.

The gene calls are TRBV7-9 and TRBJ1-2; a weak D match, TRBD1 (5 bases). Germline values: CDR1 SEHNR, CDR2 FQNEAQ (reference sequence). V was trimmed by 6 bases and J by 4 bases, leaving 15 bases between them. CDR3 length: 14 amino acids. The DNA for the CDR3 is TGTGCCAGCAGTCCAGGGCAGGGCGGCTATGGCTACACCTTC. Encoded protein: CASSPGQGGYGYTF.

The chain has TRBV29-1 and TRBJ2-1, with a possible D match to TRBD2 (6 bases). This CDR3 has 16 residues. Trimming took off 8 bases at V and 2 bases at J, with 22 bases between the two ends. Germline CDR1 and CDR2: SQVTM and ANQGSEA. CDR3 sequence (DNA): TGCAGCCTTACTTCTTTAGTAGCGGTTACCTACAATGAGCAGTTCTTC. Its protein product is CSLTSLVAVTYNEQFF.

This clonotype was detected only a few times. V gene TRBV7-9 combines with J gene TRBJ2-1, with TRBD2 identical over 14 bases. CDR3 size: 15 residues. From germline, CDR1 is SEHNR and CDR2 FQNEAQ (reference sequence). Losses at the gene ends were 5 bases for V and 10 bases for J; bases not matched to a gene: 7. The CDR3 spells CASSPTSGGAWEQFF. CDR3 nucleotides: TGTGCCAGCAGCCCGACTAGCGGGGGGGCCTGGGAGCAGTTCTTC.

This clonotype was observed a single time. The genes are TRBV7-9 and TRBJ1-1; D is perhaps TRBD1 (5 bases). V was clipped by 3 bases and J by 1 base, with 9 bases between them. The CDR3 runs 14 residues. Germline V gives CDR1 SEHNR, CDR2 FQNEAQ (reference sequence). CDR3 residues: CASSLRDPNTEAFF. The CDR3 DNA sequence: TGTGCCAGCAGCTTGAGGGACCCGAACACTGAAGCTTTCTTT.

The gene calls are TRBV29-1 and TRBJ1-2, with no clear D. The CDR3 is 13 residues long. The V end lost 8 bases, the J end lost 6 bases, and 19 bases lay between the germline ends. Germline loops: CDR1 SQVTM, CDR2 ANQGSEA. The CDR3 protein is CSYRHAGGNGYTF. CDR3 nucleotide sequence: TGCAGCTATCGTCACGCGGGAGGCAATGGCTACACCTTC.

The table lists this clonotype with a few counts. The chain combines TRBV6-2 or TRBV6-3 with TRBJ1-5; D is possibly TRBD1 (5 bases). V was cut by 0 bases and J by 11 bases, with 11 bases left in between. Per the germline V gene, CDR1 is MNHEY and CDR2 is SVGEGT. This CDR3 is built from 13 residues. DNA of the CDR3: TGTGCCAGCAGTTACTCGGACGGGGGAACCCAGCATTTT. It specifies CASSYSDGGTQHF.

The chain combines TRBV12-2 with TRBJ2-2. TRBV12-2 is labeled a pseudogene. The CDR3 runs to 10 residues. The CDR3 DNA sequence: TGTGCAATAAACACCGGGGAGCTGTTTTTT. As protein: CAINTGELFF.

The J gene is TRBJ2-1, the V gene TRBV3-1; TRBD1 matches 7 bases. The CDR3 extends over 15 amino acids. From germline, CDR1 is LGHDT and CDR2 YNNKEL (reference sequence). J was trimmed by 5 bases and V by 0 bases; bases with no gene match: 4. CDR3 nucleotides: TGTGCCAGCAGCCAAGATGAGGGACAGAACAATGAGCAGTTCTTC. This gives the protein CASSQDEGQNNEQFF.

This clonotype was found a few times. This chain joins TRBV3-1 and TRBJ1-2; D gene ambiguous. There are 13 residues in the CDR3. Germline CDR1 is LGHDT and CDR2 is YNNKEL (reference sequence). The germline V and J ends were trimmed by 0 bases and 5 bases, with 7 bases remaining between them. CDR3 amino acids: CASSQERRYGYTF. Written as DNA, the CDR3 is TGTGCCAGCAGCCAAGAACGGCGTTATGGCTACACCTTC. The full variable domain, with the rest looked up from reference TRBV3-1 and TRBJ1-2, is DTAVSQTPKYLVTQMGNDKSIKCEQNLGHDTMYWYKQDSKKFLKIMFSYNNKELIINETVPNRFSPKSPDKAHLNLHINSLELGDSAVYFCASSQERRYGYTFGSGTRLTVV.